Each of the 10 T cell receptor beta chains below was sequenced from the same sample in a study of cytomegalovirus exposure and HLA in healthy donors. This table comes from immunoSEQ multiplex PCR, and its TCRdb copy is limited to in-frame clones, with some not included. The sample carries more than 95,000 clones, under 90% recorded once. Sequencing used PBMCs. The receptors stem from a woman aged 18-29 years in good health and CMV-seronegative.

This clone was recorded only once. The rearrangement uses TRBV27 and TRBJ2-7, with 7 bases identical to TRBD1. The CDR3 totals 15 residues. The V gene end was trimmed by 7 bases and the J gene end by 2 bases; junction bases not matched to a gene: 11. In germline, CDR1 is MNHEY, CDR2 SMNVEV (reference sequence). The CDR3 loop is CASMFYRGVTYEQYF. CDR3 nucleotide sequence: TGTGCCAGCATGTTCTACAGGGGCGTAACCTACGAGCAGTACTTC.

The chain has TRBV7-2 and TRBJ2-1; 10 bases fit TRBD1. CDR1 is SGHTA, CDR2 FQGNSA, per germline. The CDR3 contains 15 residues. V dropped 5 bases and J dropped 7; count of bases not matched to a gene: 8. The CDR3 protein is CASSPQGTGANEQFF. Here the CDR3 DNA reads TGTGCCAGCAGCCCTCAAGGGACAGGGGCTAATGAGCAGTTCTTC.

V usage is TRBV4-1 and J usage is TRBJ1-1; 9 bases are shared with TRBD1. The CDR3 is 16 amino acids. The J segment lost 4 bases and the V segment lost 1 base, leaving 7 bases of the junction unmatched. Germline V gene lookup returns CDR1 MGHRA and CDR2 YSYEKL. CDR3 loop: CASSQAPGQGGTEAFF. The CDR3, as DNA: TGCGCCAGCAGCCAAGCTCCGGGACAGGGAGGCACTGAAGCTTTCTTT.

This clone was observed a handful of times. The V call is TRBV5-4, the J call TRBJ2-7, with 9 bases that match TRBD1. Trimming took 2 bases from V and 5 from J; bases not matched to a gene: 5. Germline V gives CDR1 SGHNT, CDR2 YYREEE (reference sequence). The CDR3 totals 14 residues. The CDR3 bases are TGTGCCAGCAGCTTTAGGGACAGGGCAGACGAGCAGTACTTC. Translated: CASSFRDRADEQYF.

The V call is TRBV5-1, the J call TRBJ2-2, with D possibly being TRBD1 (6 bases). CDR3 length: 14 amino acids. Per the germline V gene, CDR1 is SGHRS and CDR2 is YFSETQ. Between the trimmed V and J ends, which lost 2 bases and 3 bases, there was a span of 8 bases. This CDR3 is CASSLNRDTGELFF. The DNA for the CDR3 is TGCGCCAGCAGCTTAAACAGGGACACCGGGGAGCTGTTTTTT.

The CDR3 bases are TGTGCCAGCAGTATTGGGACAGGGAGATACGAGCAGTACTTC. Its translation: CASSIGTGRYEQYF. This chain joins TRBV27 and TRBJ2-7; 9 bases map to TRBD1. V was pared by 5 bases and J by 4 bases, with 6 bases of the junction left unmatched. Germline values: CDR1 MNHEY, CDR2 SMNVEV (reference sequence). This CDR3 is 14 amino acids long.

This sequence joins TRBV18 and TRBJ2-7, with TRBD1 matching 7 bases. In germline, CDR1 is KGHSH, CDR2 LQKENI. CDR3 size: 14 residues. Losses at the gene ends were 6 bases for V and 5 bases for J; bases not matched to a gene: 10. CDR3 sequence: CASSQQGIKDEQYF. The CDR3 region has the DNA TGTGCCAGCTCCCAACAGGGGATTAAAGACGAGCAGTACTTC.

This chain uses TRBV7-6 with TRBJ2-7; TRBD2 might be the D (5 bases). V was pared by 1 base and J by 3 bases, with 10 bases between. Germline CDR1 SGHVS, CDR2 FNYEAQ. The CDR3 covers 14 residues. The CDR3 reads CASSLDEGYYEQYF. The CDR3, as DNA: TGTGCCAGCAGCTTAGATGAGGGATACTACGAGCAGTACTTC.

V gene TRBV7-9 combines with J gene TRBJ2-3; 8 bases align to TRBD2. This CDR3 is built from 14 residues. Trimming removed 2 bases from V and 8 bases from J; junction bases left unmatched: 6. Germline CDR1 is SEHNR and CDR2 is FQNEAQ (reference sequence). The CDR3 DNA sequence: TGTGCCAGCAGCTTACAACGGGAGGGGGTTACGCAGTATTTT. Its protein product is CASSLQREGVTQYF.

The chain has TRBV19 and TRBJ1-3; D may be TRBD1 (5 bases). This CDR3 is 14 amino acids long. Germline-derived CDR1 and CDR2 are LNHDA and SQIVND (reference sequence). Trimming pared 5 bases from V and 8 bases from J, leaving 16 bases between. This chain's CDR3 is CASSSDSPRDTIYF. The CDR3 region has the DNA TGTGCCAGTAGTTCTGACAGCCCCCGCGACACCATATATTTT. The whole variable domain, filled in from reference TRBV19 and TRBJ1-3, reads DGGITQSPKYLFRKEGQNVTLSCEQNLNHDAMYWYRQDPGQGLRLIYYSQIVNDFQKGDIAEGYSVSREKKESFPLTVTSAQKNPTAFYLCASSSDSPRDTIYFGEGSWLTVV.